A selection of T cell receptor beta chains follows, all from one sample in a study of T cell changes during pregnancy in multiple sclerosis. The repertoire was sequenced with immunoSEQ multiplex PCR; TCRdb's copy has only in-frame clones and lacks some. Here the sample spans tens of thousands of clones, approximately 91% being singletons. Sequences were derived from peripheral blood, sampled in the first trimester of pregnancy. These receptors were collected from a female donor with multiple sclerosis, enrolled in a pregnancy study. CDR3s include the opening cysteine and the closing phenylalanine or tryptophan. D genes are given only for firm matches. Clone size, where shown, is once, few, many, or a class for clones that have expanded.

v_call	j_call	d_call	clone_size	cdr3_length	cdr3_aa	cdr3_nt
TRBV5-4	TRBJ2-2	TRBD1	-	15	CASSSGTGGPGELFF	TGTGCCAGCAGCTCCGGGACAGGGGGCCCCGGGGAGCTGTTTTTT
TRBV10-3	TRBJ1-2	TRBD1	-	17	CAISDRAAGGTNYGYTF	TGTGCCATCAGTGATCGAGCGGCAGGGGGCACTAACTATGGCTACACCTTC
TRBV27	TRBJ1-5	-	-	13	CASTRTVGQPQHF	TGTGCCAGCACCCGGACAGTGGGGCAGCCCCAGCATTTT
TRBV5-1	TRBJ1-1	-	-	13	CASSLGENTEAFF	TGCGCCAGCAGCTTGGGAGAGAACACTGAAGCTTTCTTT
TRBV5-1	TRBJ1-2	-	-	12	CASSFSNTGYTF	TGCGCCAGCAGCTTTTCGAACACGGGCTACACCTTC
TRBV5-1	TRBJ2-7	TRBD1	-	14	CASSLKGAGYEQYF	TGCGCCAGCAGCCTAAAGGGGGCTGGATACGAGCAGTACTTC
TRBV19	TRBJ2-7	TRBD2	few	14	CASRDGLAGDEQYF	TGTGCCAGTAGGGACGGACTAGCGGGAGACGAGCAGTACTTC
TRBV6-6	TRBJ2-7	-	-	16	CASSYYGRGSSYEQYF	TGTGCCAGCAGTTACTACGGCCGAGGGTCCTCCTACGAGCAGTACTTC
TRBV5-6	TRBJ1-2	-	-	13	CASTSPPGYGYTF	TGTGCCAGCACCTCCCCCCCCGGCTATGGCTACACCTTC
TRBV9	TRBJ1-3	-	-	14	CASSVASSGNTIYF	TGTGCCAGCAGCGTAGCCAGCTCTGGAAACACCATATATTTT
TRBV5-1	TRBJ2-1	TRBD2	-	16	CASRMGSGGAENEQFF	TGCGCCAGCAGGATGGGTAGCGGGGGGGCCGAAAATGAGCAGTTCTTC
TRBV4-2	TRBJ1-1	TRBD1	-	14	CASSPRQGESEAFF	TGTGCCAGCAGCCCCCGACAGGGGGAGTCTGAAGCTTTCTTT
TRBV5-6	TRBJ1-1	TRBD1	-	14	CASSADRVGTEAFF	TGTGCCAGCAGCGCGGACAGGGTGGGCACTGAAGCTTTCTTT
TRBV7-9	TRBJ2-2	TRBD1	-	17	CASSSTDRGHRGGELFF	TGTGCCAGCAGCTCCACCGACAGGGGGCATCGTGGCGGGGAGCTGTTTTTT
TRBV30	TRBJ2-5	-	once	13	CAWSGTHQETQYF	TGTGCCTGGAGCGGGACACATCAAGAGACCCAGTACTTC
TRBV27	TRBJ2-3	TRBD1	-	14	CASRGQGMADTQYF	TGTGCCAGCAGGGGACAGGGAATGGCAGATACGCAGTATTTT
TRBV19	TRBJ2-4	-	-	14	CASSSMQGIDIQYF	TGTGCCAGTAGTAGTATGCAGGGGATCGACATTCAGTACTTC
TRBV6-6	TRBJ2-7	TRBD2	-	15	CASSYSGGSGNEQYF	TGTGCCAGCAGTTACTCTGGCGGGAGTGGGAACGAGCAGTACTTC
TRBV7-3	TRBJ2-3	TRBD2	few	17	CASSALKAGGVADTQYF	TGTGCCAGCAGCGCCTTGAAAGCGGGAGGGGTAGCAGATACGCAGTATTTT
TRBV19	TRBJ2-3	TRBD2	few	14	CASRRTTSADTQYF	TGTGCCAGTAGGAGAACTACTAGCGCAGATACGCAGTATTTT
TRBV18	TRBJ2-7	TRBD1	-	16	CASSRTGTGFSYEQYF	TGTGCCAGCTCACGAACCGGGACAGGTTTCTCCTACGAGCAGTACTTC
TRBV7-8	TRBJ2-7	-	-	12	CASSQQGEEQYF	TGTGCCAGCAGCCAACAGGGTGAGGAGCAGTACTTC
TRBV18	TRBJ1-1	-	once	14	CASSPPTGNTEAFF	TGTGCCAGCTCACCACCGACAGGGAACACTGAAGCTTTCTTT
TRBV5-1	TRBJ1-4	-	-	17	CASSLAGRVGGSEKLFF	TGCGCCAGCAGCTTGGCCGGTCGTGTCGGGGGGTCCGAAAAACTGTTTTTT
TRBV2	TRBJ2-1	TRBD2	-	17	CASSPLSGLALNNEQFF	TGTGCCAGCAGTCCCCTCTCGGGACTAGCGTTGAACAATGAGCAGTTCTTC
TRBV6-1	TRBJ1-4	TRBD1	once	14	CASSVTGVLEKLFF	TGTGCCAGCAGTGTGACAGGGGTCCTTGAAAAACTGTTTTTT
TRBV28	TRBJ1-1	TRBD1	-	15	CASSFKTGSGTEAFF	TGTGCCAGCAGTTTCAAGACAGGGTCGGGCACTGAAGCTTTCTTT
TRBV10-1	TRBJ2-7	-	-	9	CAVTGEQYF	TGCGCCGTGACGGGGGAGCAGTACTTC
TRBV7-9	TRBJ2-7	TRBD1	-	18	CASSSRLTDRGASYEQYF	TGTGCCAGCAGCTCAAGACTTACGGACAGGGGAGCGTCCTACGAGCAGTACTTC
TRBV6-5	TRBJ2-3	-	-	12	CASRPLQGMQYF	TGTGCCAGCAGGCCGTTACAGGGTATGCAGTATTTT
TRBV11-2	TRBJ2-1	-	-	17	CASSLELGVPLYNEQFF	TGTGCCAGCAGCTTAGAGCTAGGCGTCCCTCTATACAATGAGCAGTTCTTC
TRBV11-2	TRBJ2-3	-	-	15	CASSLGRASTDTQYF	TGTGCCAGCAGCTTAGGCAGGGCCAGCACAGATACGCAGTATTTT
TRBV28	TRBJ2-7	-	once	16	CASSLSSRLSSYEQYF	TGTGCCAGCAGTCTCTCTAGCCGGTTAAGCTCCTACGAGCAGTACTTC
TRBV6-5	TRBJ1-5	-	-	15	CASTLGGDSNQPQHF	TGTGCCAGCACCCTGGGGGGGGACAGCAATCAGCCCCAGCATTTT
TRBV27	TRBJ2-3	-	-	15	CASSLRAGDSDTQYF	TGTGCCAGCAGTTTAAGGGCAGGGGATTCAGATACGCAGTATTTT
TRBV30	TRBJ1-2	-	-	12	CAWSPGEFGYTF	TGTGCCTGGAGTCCGGGGGAATTCGGCTACACCTTC
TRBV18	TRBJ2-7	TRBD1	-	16	CASSPDSGTGSFEQYF	TGTGCCAGCTCCCCAGACTCCGGGACAGGGAGCTTCGAGCAGTACTTC
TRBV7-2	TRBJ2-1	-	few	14	CASSLGQSYNEQFF	TGTGCCAGCAGCTTAGGACAGTCCTACAATGAGCAGTTCTTC
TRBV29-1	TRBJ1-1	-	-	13	CSASEGANTEAFF	TGCAGCGCCTCAGAGGGAGCGAACACTGAAGCTTTCTTT
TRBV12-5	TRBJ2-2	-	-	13	CASGSVNTGELFF	TGTGCTAGTGGTTCTGTAAACACCGGGGAGCTGTTTTTT
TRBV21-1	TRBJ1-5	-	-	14	CASSKSKGGQPQHF	TGTGCCAGCAGCAAATCGAAAGGGGGCCAGCCCCAGCATTTT
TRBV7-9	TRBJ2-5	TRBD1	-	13	CASSRQGQETQYF	TGTGCCAGCAGTAGACAGGGGCAAGAGACCCAGTACTTC
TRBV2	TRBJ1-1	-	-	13	CASSVGAFTEAFF	TGTGCCAGCAGTGTAGGAGCTTTCACTGAAGCTTTCTTT
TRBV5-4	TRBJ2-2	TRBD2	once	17	CASSYDRREGHDGELFF	TGTGCCAGCAGCTACGATCGGCGGGAGGGCCACGACGGGGAGCTGTTTTTT
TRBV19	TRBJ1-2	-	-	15	CASRDLRGMGYGYTF	TGTGCCAGTAGAGACCTACGGGGAATGGGCTATGGCTACACCTTC
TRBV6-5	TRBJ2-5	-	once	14	CASSYQGIEETQYF	TGTGCCAGCAGTTACCAGGGTATTGAGGAGACCCAGTACTTC
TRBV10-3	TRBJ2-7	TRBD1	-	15	CAIREGTGSSSEQYF	TGTGCCATCAGAGAAGGGACAGGGTCGTCGTCCGAGCAGTACTTC
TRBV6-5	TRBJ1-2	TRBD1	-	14	CASSDRVGIYGYTF	TGTGCCAGCAGTGACAGGGTCGGTATCTATGGCTACACCTTC
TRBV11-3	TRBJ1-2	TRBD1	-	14	CASSMNRGLGGYTF	TGTGCCAGCAGTATGAACAGGGGGCTTGGAGGCTACACCTTC
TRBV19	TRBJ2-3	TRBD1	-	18	CASTYLYQGQGSTDTQYF	TGTGCCAGTACCTACTTATACCAGGGACAGGGAAGCACAGATACGCAGTATTTT
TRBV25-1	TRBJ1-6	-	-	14	CASRAGADNSPLHF	TGTGCCAGCAGAGCAGGGGCCGATAATTCACCCCTCCACTTT
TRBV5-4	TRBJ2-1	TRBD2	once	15	CASSSTSGTYNEQFF	TGTGCCAGCAGCTCAACTAGCGGAACCTACAATGAGCAGTTCTTC